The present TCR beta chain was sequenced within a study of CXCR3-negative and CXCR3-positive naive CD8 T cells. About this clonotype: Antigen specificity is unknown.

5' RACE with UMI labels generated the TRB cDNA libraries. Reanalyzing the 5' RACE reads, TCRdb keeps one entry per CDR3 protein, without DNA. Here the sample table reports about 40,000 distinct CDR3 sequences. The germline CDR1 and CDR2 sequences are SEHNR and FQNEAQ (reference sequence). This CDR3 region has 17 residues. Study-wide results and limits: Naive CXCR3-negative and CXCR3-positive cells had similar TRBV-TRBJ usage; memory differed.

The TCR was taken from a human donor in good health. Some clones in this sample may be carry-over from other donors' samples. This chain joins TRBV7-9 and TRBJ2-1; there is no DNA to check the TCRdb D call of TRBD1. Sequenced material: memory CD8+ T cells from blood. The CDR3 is CASSLTGTQVSYNEQFF.